The 27 T cell receptor beta chains below all came from one sample that was sequenced in a study of tumor and adjacent non-tumor tissue in lung cancer. No cell sorting was done before RNA was extracted from the tissue. Three rounds of nested PCR, following a modified ARM-PCR protocol, produced the TCRbeta library. TCRdb reprocessed the multiplex PCR reads via MiXCR and lists one record per CDR3 protein. Among approximately 76,000 distinct CDR3 sequences listed, about two thirds were seen once. Sequencing was performed on lung tumor tissue. Every receptor here comes from a woman in her 70s with non-small cell lung cancer.

This clonotype is deemed large. The chain is built from TRBV6-1 and TRBJ1-1, with D tentatively TRBD1 (6 bases). Trimming took 6 bases from V and 1 from J, leaving 24 bases between them. CDR1 and CDR2 from the germline V gene are MNHNS and SASEGT. CDR3 length: 18 residues. CDR3 loop: CASSILKLTGLGNTEAFF. CDR3 nucleotide sequence: TGTGCCAGCAGCATCTTAAAACTCACAGGGTTGGGGAACACTGAAGCTTTCTTT.

A remark on this clonotype: An end of the junction differs from the germline gene, which may be a read error. This chain uses TRBV28 with TRBJ2-3; 7 bases fit TRBD2. Germline CDR1 is MDHEN and CDR2 is SYDVKM. The CDR3 runs 14 residues. In DNA, the CDR3 is TGTGTCAGCAGTTTCCTAGCGGGCACAGATACGCAGTATTTT. As protein: CVSSFLAGTDTQYF.

The chain has TRBV20-1 and TRBJ2-7; 7 nucleotides line up with TRBD1. CDR3 size: 15 residues. V dropped 4 bases and J dropped 4; count of bases not matched to a gene: 13. Germline CDR1 DFQATT, CDR2 SNEGSKA (reference sequence). DNA of the CDR3: TGCAGTGCTAACACTTACGGGACAGTTTCTTACGAGCAGTACTTC. Amino acids: CSANTYGTVSYEQYF.

This clonotype counts as medium-sized. V is TRBV5-4 and J is TRBJ2-3, with D hard to call. The ends were cut back, 2 bases at V and 0 bases at J, with 7 bases in the middle. CDR1 and CDR2 from the germline V gene are SGHNT and YYREEE (reference sequence). The CDR3 sequence is 14 residues long. The CDR3 DNA follows: TGTGCCAGCAGCTTATATGGGAGCACAGATACGCAGTATTTT. It is translated as CASSLYGSTDTQYF. The entire variable domain, with the rest obtained from reference TRBV5-4 and TRBJ2-3, is as follows: ETGVTQSPTHLIKTRGQQVTLRCSSQSGHNTVSWYQQALGQGPQFIFQYYREEENGRGNFPPRFSGLQFPNYSSELNVNALELDDSALYLCASSLYGSTDTQYFGPGTRLTVL.

Remarks on this clonotype: Relative to the germline gene, one junction end is altered; a read error may explain this. The CDR3 region has the DNA TGCGCTAGCAGAAGTACCCCGGGCAATCAGCCCCAGCATTTT. This gives the protein CASRSTPGNQPQHF. V gene TRBV10-2 combines with J gene TRBJ1-5; D gene unclear. CDR1 and CDR2 (germline): WSHSY, SAAADI. The CDR3 consists of 14 residues.

This clonotype has ten or more counts. In nucleotides, the CDR3 is TGTGCCAGCAGTTATAGGTCTAGCGGGAGGGCCCGTTCCTACAATGAGCAGTTCTTC. Encoded protein: CASSYRSSGRARSYNEQFF. The rearrangement links TRBV6-5 to TRBJ2-1; 12 bases are shared with TRBD2. From germline, CDR1 is MNHEY and CDR2 SVGAGI. CDR3 length equals 19 residues. V gave up 3 bases and J gave up 1 base; unmatched junction bases: 10.

In regard to this clonotype: One end of the junction is discordant with germline, which a read error may explain. J is TRBJ2-1 and V is TRBV28; possible D gene TRBD2, 5 bases. This CDR3 has 16 amino acids. CDR1 is MDHEN and CDR2 is SYDVKM in the germline V gene. Written as DNA, the CDR3 is TGCGCCAGCAGTTCACCCTTGGCGGGCCCCTACAATGAGCAGTTCTTC. It codes for CASSSPLAGPYNEQFF. Variable domain in full (rest from reference TRBV28 and TRBJ2-1): DVKVTQSSRYLVKRTGEKVFLECVQDMDHENMFWYRQDPGLGLRLIYFSYDVKMKEKGDIPEGYSVSREKKERFSLILESASTNQTSMYLCASSSPLAGPYNEQFFGPGTRLTVL.

With respect to this clonotype: The junction and the germline gene differ at one end; a read error may be behind it. The genes are TRBV29-1 and TRBJ2-7; 9 positions agree with TRBD1. The V gene's germline CDR1 is SQVTM and CDR2 ANQGSEA. This CDR3 region has 11 residues. CDR3 sequence: CSVGQGLVQYF. The CDR3 DNA sequence: TGCAGTGTTGGACAGGGGCTCGTGCAGTACTTC.

This clonotype was seen more than once but under ten times. One junction end disagrees with the germline gene, perhaps due to a read error. V and J are TRBV6-5 and TRBJ2-3; D call uncertain. The germline CDR1 and CDR2 sequences are MNHEY and SVGAGI. There are 15 residues in the CDR3. CDR3 nucleotide sequence: TGTGCCAGCAGTTACTCGTCTACGAACACAGATACGCAATATTTT. It is translated as CASSYSSTNTDTQYF.

About this clonotype: Just one base apart from a much larger clone, this may be a read error. The chain links TRBV28 to TRBJ2-7; TRBD1 might be the D (6 bases). Germline V gene lookup returns CDR1 MDHEN and CDR2 SYDVKM. This CDR3 contains 14 residues. The CDR3 here is CASSLRGPTYEPYF. CDR3 DNA: TGTGCCAGCAGCCTCAGGGGCCCCACCTACGAGCCGTACTTC.

The V call is TRBV20-1, the J call TRBJ2-3; 9 bases are shared with TRBD2. Germline V gene lookup returns CDR1 DFQATT and CDR2 SNEGSKA (reference sequence). This CDR3 region has 17 residues. V was clipped by 1 base and J by 2 bases; unmatched bases: 10. The CDR3 DNA reads as TGCAGTGCTAGAGGTCCAGCGGCGGGAGGGGACACAGATACGCAGTATTTT. Protein sequence: CSARGPAAGGDTDTQYF.

This clonotype was counted a single time. The conserved closing phenylalanine or tryptophan is absent in this CDR3, likely reflecting a read error. This rearrangement joins TRBV28 to TRBJ1-6, with D possibly matching TRBD1 (6 bases). Germline V gene lookup returns CDR1 MDHEN and CDR2 SYDVKM. This CDR3 comprises 14 residues. The CDR3 DNA reads TGTGCCAGCAGTTTGAGTCAGGGGAATTCATCCCTCCACCTT. It is translated as CASSLSQGNSSLHL.

As concerns this clonotype: Given the absence of the conserved phenylalanine or tryptophan at the CDR3 end, a read error is likely. This chain connects TRBV20-1 to TRBJ1-1; D is undetermined. This CDR3 region has 15 residues. Germline values: CDR1 DFQATT, CDR2 SNEGSKA (reference sequence). The V gene lost 5 bases and the J gene lost 0 bases, with 16 bases spanning the gap. DNA for the CDR3: TGCAGTGCTGCAAGAACCGGACGGATGAACACTGAAGCTTTCCTT. Its protein product is CSAARTGRMNTEAFL.

This rearrangement joins TRBV5-5 to TRBJ1-1; no clear D gene. Trimming cost V 0 bases and J 3 bases, with 12 bases left between them. Germline CDR1 is SGHKS and CDR2 is YYEKEE (reference sequence). CDR3 length equals 15 residues. CDR3 nucleotide sequence: TGTGCCAGCAGCTTGGATCCAGTAGGGTACACTGAAGCTTTCTTT. Translated, it gives CASSLDPVGYTEAFF.

Comment on this clonotype: One end of the junction varies from germline; a read error may be responsible. This sequence joins TRBV6-5 and TRBJ2-7; possibly TRBD1 or TRBD2 for D (5 bases each). Germline values: CDR1 MNHEY, CDR2 SVGAGI. This CDR3 is 14 amino acids long. The CDR3 is CACSPPGPDYERYF. CDR3 nucleotide sequence: TGTGCCTGCAGCCCCCCAGGGCCAGACTACGAGCGGTACTTC.

Only one count was recorded for this clonotype. A read error may explain this, as a much larger clone is one base away. The chain employs TRBV12-3 or TRBV12-4 and TRBJ1-1; a weak D match, TRBD1 (6 bases). This CDR3 spans 14 amino acids. Deletions cut 8 bases from V and 4 bases from J, with 17 bases between. The CDR3, as DNA: TGTGCCAGCGGCACCTCCGACAGGACCACTGAAGCTTTCTTT. Protein product: CASGTSDRTTEAFF.

A word on this clonotype: A read error may produce the germline difference seen at one junction end. V gene TRBV6-5 combines with J gene TRBJ1-2; 10 bases fit TRBD1. Germline assignment: CDR1 MNHEY and CDR2 SVGAGI. The CDR3 has 15 residues. CDR3 residues: CASKMTGGSKYDYTF. The CDR3 nucleotides read TGTGCCAGCAAGATGACAGGGGGCTCTAAGTATGACTACACCTTC.

This clonotype was counted between two and nine times. The rearrangement links TRBV6-4 to TRBJ2-2, with 8 bases identical to TRBD2. From germline, CDR1 is MRHNA and CDR2 SNTAGT. J was trimmed by 4 bases and V by 5 bases; bases with no gene match: 9. The CDR3 is made up of 16 amino acids. Here the CDR3 reads CASSLELADSTGELFF. The CDR3 DNA reads TGTGCCAGCAGTTTAGAACTAGCGGATTCCACCGGGGAGCTGTTTTTT.

J is TRBJ1-5 and V is TRBV7-9; D is perhaps TRBD1 (5 bases). This CDR3 comprises 18 residues. The V gene lost 1 base and the J gene lost 4 bases, with 20 bases spanning the gap. Germline V gene sequence: CDR1 SEHNR, CDR2 FQNEAQ (reference sequence). CDR3 sequence: CASSLEIGDFVLNQPQHF. The CDR3 bases are TGTGCCAGCAGCTTAGAAATAGGGGACTTCGTTTTGAATCAGCCCCAGCATTTT.

The chain joins TRBV29-1 to TRBJ2-7, with D perhaps matching TRBD1 or TRBD2 (6 bases each). Germline V gene sequence: CDR1 SQVTM, CDR2 ANQGSEA. This CDR3 has 13 residues. The DNA for the CDR3 is TGCAACGTGATCAAGGGGGGAGAATACGAGCAGTACTTC. It encodes CNVIKGGEYEQYF.

For this clonotype: Since no conserved phenylalanine or tryptophan closes the CDR3, a read error is the likely cause. The chain carries TRBV30 and TRBJ2-1; TRBD2 aligns across 15 bases. Germline V lookup: CDR1 GTSNPN, CDR2 SVGIG (reference sequence). This CDR3 has 15 residues. The V segment lost 5 bases and the J segment 10 bases; nucleotides outside the gene matches: 9. The CDR3 loop is CAWSGLAGGFLEQFL. Here the CDR3 DNA reads TGTGCCTGGTCCGGACTAGCGGGAGGGTTCTTGGAGCAGTTCTTA.

Points on this clonotype: This may arise from a read error, as a much more abundant clone is one base away. The rearrangement joins TRBV28 to TRBJ2-7; TRBD2 matches 10 bases. The germline gives CDR1 MDHEN, CDR2 SYDVKM. The CDR3 spans 14 residues. This CDR3 is CVSSPQAGGPEQYF. CDR3 coding DNA: TGTGTCAGCAGTCCACAAGCGGGAGGGCCTGAGCAGTACTTC.

Comment on this clonotype: At one boundary the junction diverges from the germline segment, which might be a read error. The chain has TRBV5-1 and TRBJ2-3; the D is unclear. CDR1 SGHRS and CDR2 YFSETQ come from the germline V gene. This CDR3 has 12 amino acids. CDR3 protein: CTSSRAPDTQYF. CDR3 DNA: TGCACCAGCAGTCGGGCTCCAGATACGCAGTATTTT.

This clonotype was counted many times. The genes are TRBV7-9 and TRBJ2-7; 8 bases line up with TRBD1. Germline lookup yields CDR1 SEHNR and CDR2 FQNEAQ (reference sequence). The length of the CDR3 is 14 residues. Unmatched junction bases numbered 5, after V lost 1 base and J lost 6 bases. The CDR3 DNA reads as TGTGCCAGCAGCTTAGGTGGACAGGGATTCGAGCAGTACTTC. Amino acids: CASSLGGQGFEQYF.

This clonotype was counted ten times or more. In DNA, the CDR3 is TGTGCCAGCAGCCTCGAGGGCTATGGCTACACCTTC. It specifies CASSLEGYGYTF. The V call is TRBV12-3 or TRBV12-4, the J call TRBJ1-2; D gene uncertain. V was shortened by 6 bases and J by 4 bases, with 9 bases between the two germline ends. The CDR3 contains 12 residues.

V is TRBV29-1 and J is TRBJ1-1, with D maybe TRBD1 (6 bases). Germline lookup yields CDR1 SQVTM and CDR2 ANQGSEA. The CDR3 sequence is 13 residues long. The V and J ends lost 1 base and 8 bases respectively, with 14 bases between them. The CDR3 here is CSVEGTPGAEAFF. CDR3 nucleotide sequence: TGCAGCGTTGAAGGCACACCGGGGGCGGAAGCTTTCTTT.

Remarks on this clonotype: The junction shows a germline mismatch at one end, possibly a read error. The chain links TRBV28 to TRBJ2-1; D is undetermined. Germline values: CDR1 MDHEN, CDR2 SYDVKM. CDR3 length equals 15 residues. CDR3 protein: CGSRPTSYGNNEQFF. The CDR3 DNA follows: TGTGGCAGCCGTCCCACATCTTATGGCAACAATGAGCAGTTCTTC.